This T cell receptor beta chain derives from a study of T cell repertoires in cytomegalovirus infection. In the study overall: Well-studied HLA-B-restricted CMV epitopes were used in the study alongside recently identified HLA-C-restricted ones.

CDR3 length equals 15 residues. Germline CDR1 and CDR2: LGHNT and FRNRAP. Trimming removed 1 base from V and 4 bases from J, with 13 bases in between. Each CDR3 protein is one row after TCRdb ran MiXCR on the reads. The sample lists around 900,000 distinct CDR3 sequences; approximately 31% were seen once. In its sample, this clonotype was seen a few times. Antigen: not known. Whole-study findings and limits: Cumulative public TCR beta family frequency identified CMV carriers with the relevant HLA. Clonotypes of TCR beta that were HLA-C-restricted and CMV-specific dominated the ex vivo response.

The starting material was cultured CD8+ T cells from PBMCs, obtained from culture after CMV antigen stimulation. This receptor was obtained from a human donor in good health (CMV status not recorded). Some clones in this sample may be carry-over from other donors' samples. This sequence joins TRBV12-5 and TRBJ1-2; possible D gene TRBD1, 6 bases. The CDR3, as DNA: TGTGCTAGTGGTTTGGACAGGGTGAACCTCTATGGCTACACCTTC. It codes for CASGLDRVNLYGYTF.